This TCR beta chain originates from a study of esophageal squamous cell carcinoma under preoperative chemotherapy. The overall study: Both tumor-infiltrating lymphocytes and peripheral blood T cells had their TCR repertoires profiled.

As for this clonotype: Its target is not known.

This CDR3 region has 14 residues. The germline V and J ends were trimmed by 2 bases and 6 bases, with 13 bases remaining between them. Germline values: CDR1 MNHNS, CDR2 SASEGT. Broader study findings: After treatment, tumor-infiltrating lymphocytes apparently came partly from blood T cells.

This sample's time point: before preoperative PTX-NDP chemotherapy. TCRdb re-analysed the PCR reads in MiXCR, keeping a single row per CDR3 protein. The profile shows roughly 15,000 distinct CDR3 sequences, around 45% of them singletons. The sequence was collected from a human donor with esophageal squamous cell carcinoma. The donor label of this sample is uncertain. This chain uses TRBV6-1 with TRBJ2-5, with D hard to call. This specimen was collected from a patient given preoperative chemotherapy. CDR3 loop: CASSESCAKKTQYF. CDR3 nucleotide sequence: TGTGCCAGCAGTGAAAGCTGTGCCAAAAAGACCCAGTACTTC.